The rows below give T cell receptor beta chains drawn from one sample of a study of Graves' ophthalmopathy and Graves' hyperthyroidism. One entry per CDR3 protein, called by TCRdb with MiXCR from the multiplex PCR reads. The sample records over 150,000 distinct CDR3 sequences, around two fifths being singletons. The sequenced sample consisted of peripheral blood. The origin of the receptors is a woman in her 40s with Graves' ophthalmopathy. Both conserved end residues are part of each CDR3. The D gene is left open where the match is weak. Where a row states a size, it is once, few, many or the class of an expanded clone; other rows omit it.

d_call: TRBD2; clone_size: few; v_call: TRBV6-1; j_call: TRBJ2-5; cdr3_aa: CASSFSGRQETQYF; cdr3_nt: TGTGCCAGCAGCTTTAGCGGGAGGCAGGAGACCCAGTACTTC
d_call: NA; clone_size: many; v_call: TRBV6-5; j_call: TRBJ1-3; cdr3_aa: CASSYSIGTTGNAIYF; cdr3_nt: TGTGCCAGCAGTTACTCTATCGGGACAACTGGAAACGCCATATATTTT
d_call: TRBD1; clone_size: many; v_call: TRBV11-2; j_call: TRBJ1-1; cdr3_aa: CASSPTMGRDSNTEAFF; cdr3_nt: TGTGCCAGCAGCCCAACCATGGGACGGGACAGCAACACTGAAGCTTTCTTT
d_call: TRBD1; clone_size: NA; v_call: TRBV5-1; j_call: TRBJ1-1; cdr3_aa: CASSLGFRQGNTEAFF; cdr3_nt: TGCGCCAGCAGCTTGGGGTTCCGACAGGGTAACACTGAAGCTTTCTTT
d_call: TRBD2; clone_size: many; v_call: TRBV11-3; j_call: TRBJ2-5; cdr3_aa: CASSSGGLVGETQYF; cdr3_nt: TGTGCCAGCAGCTCCGGGGGACTAGTGGGGGAGACCCAGTACTTC
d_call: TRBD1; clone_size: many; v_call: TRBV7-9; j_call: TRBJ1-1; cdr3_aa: CASSLGQGVGEAFF; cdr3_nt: TGTGCCAGCAGCCTGGGACAGGGGGTCGGGGAAGCTTTCTTT
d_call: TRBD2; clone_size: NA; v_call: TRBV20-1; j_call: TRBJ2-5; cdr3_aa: CSARGLTSGQETQYF; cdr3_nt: TGCAGTGCTAGAGGCCTGACTAGCGGCCAAGAGACCCAGTACTTC
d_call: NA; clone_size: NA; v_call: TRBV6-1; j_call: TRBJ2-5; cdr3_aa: CASNEAGRRQETQYF; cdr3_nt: TGTGCCAGCAACGAGGCGGGCAGGCGCCAAGAGACCCAGTACTTC
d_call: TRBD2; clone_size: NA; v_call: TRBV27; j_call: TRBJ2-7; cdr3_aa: CASSPGGAGGRYEQYF; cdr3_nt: TGTGCCAGCAGCCCCGGCGGCGCGGGAGGTCGGTACGAGCAGTACTTC
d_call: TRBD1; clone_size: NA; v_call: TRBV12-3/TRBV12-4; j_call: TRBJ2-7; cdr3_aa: CASMPGTGGYEQYF; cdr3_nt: TGTGCCAGCATGCCCGGGACAGGGGGTTACGAGCAGTACTTC
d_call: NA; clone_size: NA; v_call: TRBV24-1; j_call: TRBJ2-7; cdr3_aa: CATSGSFGEEQYF; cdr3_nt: TGTGCCACCAGTGGCTCGTTTGGGGAGGAGCAGTACTTC
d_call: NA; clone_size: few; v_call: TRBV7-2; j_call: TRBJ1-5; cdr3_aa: CASSLDSGMNQPQHF; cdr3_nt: TGTGCCAGCAGCTTGGACTCAGGGATGAATCAGCCCCAGCATTTT
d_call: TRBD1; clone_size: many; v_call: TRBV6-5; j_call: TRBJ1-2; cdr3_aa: CASSRDSALGYTF; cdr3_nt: TGTGCCAGCAGCAGGGACAGCGCGCTTGGCTACACCTTC
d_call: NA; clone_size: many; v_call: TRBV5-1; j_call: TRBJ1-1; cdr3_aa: CASSLAGETEAFF; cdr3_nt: TGCGCCAGCAGCTTGGCAGGGGAAACTGAAGCTTTCTTT
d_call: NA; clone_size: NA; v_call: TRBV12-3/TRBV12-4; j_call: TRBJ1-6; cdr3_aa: CASSGSYNSPLHF; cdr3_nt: TGTGCCAGCTCAGGATCCTATAATTCACCCCTCCACTTT
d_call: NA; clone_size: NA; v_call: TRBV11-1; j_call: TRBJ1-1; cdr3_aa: CASSLYQQGSGTEAFF; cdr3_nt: TGTGCCAGCAGCTTATATCAGCAGGGAAGTGGCACTGAAGCTTTCTTT
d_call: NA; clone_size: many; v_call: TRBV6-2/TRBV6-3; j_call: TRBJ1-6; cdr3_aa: CASSLFRDKDSPLHF; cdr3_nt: TGTGCCAGCAGTTTATTTCGGGACAAAGATTCACCCCTCCACTTT
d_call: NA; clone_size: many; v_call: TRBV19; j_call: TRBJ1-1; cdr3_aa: CASSIRTETMNTEAFF; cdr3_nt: TGTGCCAGTAGTATCAGGACGGAGACTATGAACACTGAAGCTTTCTTT
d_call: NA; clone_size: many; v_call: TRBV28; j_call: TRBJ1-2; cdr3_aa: CASSEGPIAYGYTF; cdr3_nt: TGTGCCAGCAGTGAGGGCCCAATCGCCTATGGCTACACCTTC
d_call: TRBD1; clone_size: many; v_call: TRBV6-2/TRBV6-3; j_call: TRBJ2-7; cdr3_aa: CATSPGQGPYEQYF; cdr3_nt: TGTGCCACCTCACCGGGACAGGGTCCCTACGAGCAGTACTTC